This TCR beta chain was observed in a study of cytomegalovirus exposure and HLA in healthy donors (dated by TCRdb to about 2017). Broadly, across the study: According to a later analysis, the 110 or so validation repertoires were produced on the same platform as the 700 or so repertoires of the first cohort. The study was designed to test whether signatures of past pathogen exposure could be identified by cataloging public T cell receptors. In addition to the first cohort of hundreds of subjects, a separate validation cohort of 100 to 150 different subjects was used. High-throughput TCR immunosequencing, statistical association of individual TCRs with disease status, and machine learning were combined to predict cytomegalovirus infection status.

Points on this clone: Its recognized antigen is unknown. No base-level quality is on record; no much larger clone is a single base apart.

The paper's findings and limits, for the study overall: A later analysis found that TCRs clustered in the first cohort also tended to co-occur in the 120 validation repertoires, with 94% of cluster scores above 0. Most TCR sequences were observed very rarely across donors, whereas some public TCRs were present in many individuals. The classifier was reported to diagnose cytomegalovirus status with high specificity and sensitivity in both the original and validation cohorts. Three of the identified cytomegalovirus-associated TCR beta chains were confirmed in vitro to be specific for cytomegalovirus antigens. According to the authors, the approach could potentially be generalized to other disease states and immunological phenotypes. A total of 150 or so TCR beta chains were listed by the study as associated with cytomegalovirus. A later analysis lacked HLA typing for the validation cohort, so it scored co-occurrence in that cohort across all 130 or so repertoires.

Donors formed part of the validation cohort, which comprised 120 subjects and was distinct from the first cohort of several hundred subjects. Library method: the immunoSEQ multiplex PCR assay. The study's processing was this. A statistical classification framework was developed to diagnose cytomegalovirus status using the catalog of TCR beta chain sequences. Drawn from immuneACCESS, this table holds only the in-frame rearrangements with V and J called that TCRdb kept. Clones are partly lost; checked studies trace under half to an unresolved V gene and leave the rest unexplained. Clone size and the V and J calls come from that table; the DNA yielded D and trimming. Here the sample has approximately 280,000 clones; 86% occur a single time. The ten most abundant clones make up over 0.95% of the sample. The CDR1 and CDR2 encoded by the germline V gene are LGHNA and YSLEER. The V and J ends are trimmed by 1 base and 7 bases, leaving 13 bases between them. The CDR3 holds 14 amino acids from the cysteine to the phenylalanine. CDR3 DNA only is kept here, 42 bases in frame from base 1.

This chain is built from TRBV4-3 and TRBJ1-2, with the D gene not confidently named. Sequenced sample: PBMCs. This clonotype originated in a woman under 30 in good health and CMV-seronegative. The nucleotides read TGCGCCAGCAGCCAAGCGCTCGCGGGTTTTGGCTACACCTTC. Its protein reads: CASSQALAGFGYTF.